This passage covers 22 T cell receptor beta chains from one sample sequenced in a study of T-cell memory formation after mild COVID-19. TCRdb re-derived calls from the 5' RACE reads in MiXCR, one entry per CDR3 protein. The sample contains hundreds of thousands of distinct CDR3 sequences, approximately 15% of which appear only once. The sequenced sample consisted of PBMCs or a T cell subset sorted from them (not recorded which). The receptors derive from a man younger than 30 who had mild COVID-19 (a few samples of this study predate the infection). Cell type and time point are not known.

This chain's CDR3 is CASVERGGYYNEQFF. The DNA for the CDR3 is TGTGCCAGCGTGGAGCGGGGGGGCTACTACAATGAGCAGTTCTTC. The chain carries TRBV6-5 and TRBJ2-1, with 10 nucleotides matching TRBD2. Germline lookup yields CDR1 MNHEY and CDR2 SVGAGI. The ends lost 8 bases at V and 3 bases at J; junction bases unmatched: 7. The CDR3 consists of 15 residues.

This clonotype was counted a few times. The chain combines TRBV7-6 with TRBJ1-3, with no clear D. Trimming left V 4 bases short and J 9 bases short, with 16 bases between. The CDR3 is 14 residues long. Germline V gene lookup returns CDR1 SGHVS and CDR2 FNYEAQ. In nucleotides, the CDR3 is TGTGCCAGCAGCTCGAGACTGGCCGGTAGCACCATATATTTT. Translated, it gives CASSSRLAGSTIYF.

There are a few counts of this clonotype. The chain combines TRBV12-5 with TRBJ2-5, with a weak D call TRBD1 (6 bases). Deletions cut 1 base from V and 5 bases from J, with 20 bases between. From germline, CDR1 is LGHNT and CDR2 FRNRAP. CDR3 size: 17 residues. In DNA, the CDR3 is TGTGCTAGTGGTTTGGGGAACTTAACAGGGTTTCGGGAGACCCAGTACTTC. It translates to CASGLGNLTGFRETQYF.

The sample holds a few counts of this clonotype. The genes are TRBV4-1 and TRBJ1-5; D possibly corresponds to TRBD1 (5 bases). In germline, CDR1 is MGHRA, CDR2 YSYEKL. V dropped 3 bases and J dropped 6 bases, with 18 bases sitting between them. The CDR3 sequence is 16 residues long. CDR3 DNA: TGCGCCAGCAGCCATGGCCGGGGCCTGGAGGGTCAGCCCCAGCATTTT. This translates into CASSHGRGLEGQPQHF.

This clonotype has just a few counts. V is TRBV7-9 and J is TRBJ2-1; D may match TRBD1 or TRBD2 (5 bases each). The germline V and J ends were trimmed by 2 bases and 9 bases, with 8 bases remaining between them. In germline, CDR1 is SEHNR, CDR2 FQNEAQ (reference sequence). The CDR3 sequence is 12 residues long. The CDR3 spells CASSLRDVEQFF. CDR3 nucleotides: TGTGCCAGCAGCTTAAGGGACGTTGAGCAGTTCTTC.

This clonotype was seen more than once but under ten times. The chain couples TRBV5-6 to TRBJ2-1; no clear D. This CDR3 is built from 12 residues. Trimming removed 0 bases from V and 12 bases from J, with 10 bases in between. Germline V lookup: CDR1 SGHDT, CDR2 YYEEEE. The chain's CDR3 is CASSLGTPGQFF. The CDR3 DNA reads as TGTGCCAGCAGCTTGGGTACCCCGGGGCAGTTCTTC.

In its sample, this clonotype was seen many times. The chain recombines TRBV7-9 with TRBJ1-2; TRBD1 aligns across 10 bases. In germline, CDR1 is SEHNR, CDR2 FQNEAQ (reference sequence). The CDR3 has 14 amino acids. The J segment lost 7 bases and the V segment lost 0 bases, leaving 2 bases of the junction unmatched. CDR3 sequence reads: CASSLADRGPGYTF. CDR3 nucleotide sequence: TGTGCCAGCAGCTTAGCCGACAGGGGGCCTGGCTACACCTTC.

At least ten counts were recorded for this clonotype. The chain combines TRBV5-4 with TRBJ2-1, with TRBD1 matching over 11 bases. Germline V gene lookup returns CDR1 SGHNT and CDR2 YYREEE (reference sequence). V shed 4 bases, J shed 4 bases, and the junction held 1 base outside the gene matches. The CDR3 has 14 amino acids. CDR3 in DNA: TGTGCCAGCAGCCGGGACAGGGGGTACAATGAGCAGTTCTTC. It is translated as CASSRDRGYNEQFF.

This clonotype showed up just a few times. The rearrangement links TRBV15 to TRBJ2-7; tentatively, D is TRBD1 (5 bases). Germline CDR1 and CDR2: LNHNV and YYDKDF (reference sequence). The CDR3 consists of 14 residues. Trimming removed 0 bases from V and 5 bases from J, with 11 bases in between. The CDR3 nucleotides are TGTGCCACCAGCAGAGATCCGGCAGGGAACGAGCAGTACTTC. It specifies CATSRDPAGNEQYF.

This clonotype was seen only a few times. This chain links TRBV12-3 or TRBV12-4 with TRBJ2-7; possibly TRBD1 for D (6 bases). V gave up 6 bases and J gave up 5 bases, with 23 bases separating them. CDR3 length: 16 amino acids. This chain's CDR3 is CASSTRARTAYHEQYV. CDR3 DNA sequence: TGTGCCAGCAGCACCCGGGCCAGGACAGCATACCACGAGCAGTACGTC.

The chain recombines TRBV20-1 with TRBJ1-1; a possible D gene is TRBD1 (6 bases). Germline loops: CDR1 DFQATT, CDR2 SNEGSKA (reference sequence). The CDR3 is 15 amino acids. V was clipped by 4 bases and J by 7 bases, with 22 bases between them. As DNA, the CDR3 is TGCAGTGCTACGCCCGGGGGGCCCCCAAACGGTGAAGCTTTCTTT. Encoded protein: CSATPGGPPNGEAFF.

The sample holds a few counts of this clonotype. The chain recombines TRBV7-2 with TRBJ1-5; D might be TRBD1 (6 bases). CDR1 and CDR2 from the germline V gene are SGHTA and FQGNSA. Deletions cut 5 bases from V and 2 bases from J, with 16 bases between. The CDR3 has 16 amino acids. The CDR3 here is CASSRGGGGGNQPQHF. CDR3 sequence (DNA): TGTGCCAGCAGCCGTGGGGGGGGCGGTGGCAATCAGCCCCAGCATTTT.

The CDR3 DNA sequence: TGCGCCAGCAGCCAAGAGGGCATGAGGGACGAGCAGTACTTC. Translating it yields CASSQEGMRDEQYF. The chain has TRBV4-3 and TRBJ2-7; possible D gene TRBD2, 5 bases. The CDR3 is 14 residues long. The germline CDR1 and CDR2 sequences are LGHNA and YSLEER. The ends were cut back, 0 bases at V and 5 bases at J, with 11 bases in the middle.

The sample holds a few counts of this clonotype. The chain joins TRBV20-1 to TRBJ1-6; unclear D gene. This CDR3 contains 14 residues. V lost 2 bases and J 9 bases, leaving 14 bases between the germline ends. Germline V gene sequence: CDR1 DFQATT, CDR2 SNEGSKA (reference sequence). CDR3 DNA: TGCAGTGCTAGACCGGGATACTCAGGTTCACCCCTCCACTTT. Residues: CSARPGYSGSPLHF.

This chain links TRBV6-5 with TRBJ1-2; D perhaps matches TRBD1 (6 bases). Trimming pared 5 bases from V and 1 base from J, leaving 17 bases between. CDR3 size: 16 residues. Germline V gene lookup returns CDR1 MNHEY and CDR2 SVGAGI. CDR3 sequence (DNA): TGTGCCAGCAGTGGCAACAACAGGGTTTTTAACTATGGCTACACCTTC. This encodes CASSGNNRVFNYGYTF.

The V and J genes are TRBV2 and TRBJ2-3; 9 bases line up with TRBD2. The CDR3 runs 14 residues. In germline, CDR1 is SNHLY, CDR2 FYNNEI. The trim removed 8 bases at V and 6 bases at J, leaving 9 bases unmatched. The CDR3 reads CASLGGGGADTQYF. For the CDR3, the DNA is TGTGCCAGCCTCGGAGGCGGGGGGGCGGATACGCAGTATTTT. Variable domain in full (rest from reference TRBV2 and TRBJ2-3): EPEVTQTPSHQVTQMGQEVILRCVPISNHLYFYWYRQILGQKVEFLVSFYNNEISEKSEIFDDQFSVERPDGSNFTLKIRSTKLEDSAMYFCASLGGGGADTQYFGPGTRLTVL.

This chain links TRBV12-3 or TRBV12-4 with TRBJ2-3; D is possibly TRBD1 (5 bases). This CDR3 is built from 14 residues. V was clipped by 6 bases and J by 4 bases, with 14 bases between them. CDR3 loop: CASSRRGGADTQYF. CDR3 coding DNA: TGTGCCAGCAGCCGTAGGGGTGGCGCAGATACGCAGTATTTT.

The CDR3 region is CASSLGLVQETQYF. The CDR3 DNA follows: TGTGCCAGCAGCTTAGGACTCGTCCAAGAGACCCAGTACTTC. The rearrangement joins TRBV7-2 to TRBJ2-5; D remains unclear. The length of the CDR3 is 14 residues. Trimming pared 1 base from V and 1 base from J, leaving 7 bases between. Germline lookup yields CDR1 SGHTA and CDR2 FQGNSA.

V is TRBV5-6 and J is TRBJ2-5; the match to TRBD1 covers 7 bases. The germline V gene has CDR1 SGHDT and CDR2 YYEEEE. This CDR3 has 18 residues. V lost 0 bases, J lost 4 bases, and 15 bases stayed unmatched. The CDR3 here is CASSLGALNRGWRETQYF. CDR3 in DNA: TGTGCCAGCAGCTTGGGGGCCCTTAACAGGGGATGGAGAGAGACCCAGTACTTC.

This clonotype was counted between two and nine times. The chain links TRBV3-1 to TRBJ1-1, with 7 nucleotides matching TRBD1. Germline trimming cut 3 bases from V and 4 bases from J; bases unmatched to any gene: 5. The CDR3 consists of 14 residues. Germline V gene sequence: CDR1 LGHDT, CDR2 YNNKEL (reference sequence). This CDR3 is CASSQRDRTTEAFF. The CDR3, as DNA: TGTGCCAGCAGCCAGAGGGACAGAACCACTGAAGCTTTCTTT.

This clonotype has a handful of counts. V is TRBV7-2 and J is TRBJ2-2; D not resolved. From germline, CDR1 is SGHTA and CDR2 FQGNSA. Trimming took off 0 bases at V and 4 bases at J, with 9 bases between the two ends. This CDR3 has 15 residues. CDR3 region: CASSLAIQPTGELFF. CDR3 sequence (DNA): TGTGCCAGCAGCTTAGCGATACAGCCCACCGGGGAGCTGTTTTTT.

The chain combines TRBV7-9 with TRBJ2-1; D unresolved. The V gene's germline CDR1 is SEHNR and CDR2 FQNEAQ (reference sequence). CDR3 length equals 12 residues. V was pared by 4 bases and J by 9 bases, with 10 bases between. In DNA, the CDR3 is TGTGCCAGCAGCTCCCGGTGGACTGAGCAGTTCTTC. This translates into CASSSRWTEQFF.